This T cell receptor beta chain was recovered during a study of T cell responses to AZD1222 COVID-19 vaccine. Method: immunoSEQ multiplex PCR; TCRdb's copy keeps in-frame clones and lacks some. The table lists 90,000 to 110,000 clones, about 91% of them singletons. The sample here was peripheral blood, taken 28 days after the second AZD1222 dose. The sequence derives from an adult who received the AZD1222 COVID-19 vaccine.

CDR3 loop: CAISDPLGLDTQYF. Written as DNA, the CDR3 is TGTGCCATCAGTGACCCACTAGGCCTAGATACGCAGTATTTT. The chain couples TRBV10-3 to TRBJ2-3; TRBD2 might be the D (5 bases). Trimming removed 3 bases at V and 5 bases at J, with 12 bases between. The CDR3 covers 14 residues. Germline V CDR1 and CDR2: ENHRY, SYGVKD.